This TCR beta chain is from a study of blood T cell repertoires in COVID-19. Overall study context: Samples of COVID-19 (acute and convalescent) were obtained from the United States, Italy and Spain. PBMCs, B-cell-depleted T cells, or T cells provided the cDNA or gDNA that made up the material.

Per the original methods: Counts of nucleated cells, estimated from reference gene primer amplification, were obtained. Produced via immunoSEQ multiplex PCR; TCRdb's table is partial and in-frame only. V, J and clone size are taken as reported in that table, and D and trimming were inferred from the DNA itself. The sample has about 230,000 clones, around nine tenths seen once. Trimming left V 1 base short and J 6 bases short, with 11 bases between. CDR1 and CDR2 (germline): SGHTA, FQGNSA. CDR3 size: 14 residues. The sequencing input was peripheral blood. The rearrangement links TRBV7-2 to TRBJ2-3; D is unclear. The clonotype comes from a woman between 18 and 29 years old who had recovered from COVID-19. The CDR3 sequence: CASSLVFEADTQYF. The CDR3, as DNA: TGTGCCAGCAGCTTAGTCTTTGAGGCGGATACGCAGTATTTT.